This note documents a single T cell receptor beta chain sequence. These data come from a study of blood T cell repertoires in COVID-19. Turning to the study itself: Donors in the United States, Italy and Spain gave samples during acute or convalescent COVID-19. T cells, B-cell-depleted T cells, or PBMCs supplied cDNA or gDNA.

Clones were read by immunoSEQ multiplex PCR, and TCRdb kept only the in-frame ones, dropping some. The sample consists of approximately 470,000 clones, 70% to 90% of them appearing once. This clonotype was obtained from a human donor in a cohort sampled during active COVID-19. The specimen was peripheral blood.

The CDR3 region is CASSITGLATGELFF. The CDR3 DNA reads TGTGCCAGCAGCATCACAGGGTTGGCCACCGGGGAGCTGTTTTTT. The chain recombines TRBV7-9 with TRBJ2-2; D is possibly TRBD1 (6 bases). This CDR3 comprises 15 residues. The germline V and J ends were trimmed by 5 bases and 4 bases, with 14 bases remaining between them. From germline, CDR1 is SEHNR and CDR2 FQNEAQ (reference sequence).